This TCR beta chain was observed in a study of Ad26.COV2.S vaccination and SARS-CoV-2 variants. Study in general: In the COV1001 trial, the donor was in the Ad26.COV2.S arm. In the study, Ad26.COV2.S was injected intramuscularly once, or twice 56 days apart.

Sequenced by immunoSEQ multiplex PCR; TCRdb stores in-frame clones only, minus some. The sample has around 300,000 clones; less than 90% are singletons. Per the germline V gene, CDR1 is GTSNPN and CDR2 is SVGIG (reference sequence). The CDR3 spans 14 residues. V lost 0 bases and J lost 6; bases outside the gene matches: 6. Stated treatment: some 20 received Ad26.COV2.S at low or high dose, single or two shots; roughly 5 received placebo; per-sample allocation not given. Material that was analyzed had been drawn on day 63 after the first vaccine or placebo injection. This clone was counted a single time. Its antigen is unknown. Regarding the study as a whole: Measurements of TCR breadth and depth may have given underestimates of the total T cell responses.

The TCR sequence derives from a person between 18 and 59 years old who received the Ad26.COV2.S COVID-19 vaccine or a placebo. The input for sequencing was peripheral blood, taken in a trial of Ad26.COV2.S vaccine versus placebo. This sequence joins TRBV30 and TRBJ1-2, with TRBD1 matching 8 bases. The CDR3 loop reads CAWSVPGQVHGYTF. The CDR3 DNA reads TGTGCCTGGAGTGTACCGGGACAGGTTCATGGCTACACCTTC.